This paragraph covers one TCR beta chain sequence. Its target is unknown. Using its own MiXCR run on the 5' RACE reads, TCRdb lists one record per CDR3 protein. This sample has 310,000 or so distinct CDR3 sequences, with under 9.5% found just once. This specimen belongs to a study of identical twins. Study-wide findings and caveats: Some out-of-frame alpha sequences were shared by twins, and these showed excess low generation probability.

These same records also appear under a second study, on yellow fever vaccine responses in identical twins.

This receptor was obtained from a woman aged 18-29 years in good health. The sample taken for sequencing was memory (CD45RO+) T cells sorted from blood.

The chain's CDR3 is CASTTPGARQPQHF. CDR3 bases: TGTGCCAGTACCACCCCCGGGGCCCGTCAGCCCCAGCATTTT. The V and J genes are TRBV19 and TRBJ1-5, with a tentative D call TRBD1 (5 bases). CDR1 is LNHDA, CDR2 SQIVND, per germline (reference sequence). The CDR3 spans 14 residues. V was shortened by 7 bases and J by 6 bases, with 16 bases between the two germline ends.